One sample yielded the 31 T cell receptor beta chains listed below, sequenced in a study of Ad26.COV2.S vaccination and SARS-CoV-2 variants. Documented treatment: 19 received Ad26.COV2.S at low or high dose, single or two shots; about 5 received placebo; per-sample allocation not given. Sampling occurred on day 63 after the first vaccine or placebo injection. Method: immunoSEQ multiplex PCR; TCRdb's copy keeps in-frame clones and lacks some. The sample lists 350,000 to 400,000 clones, approximately 91% seen once, with 3% to 3.5% in the top ten. Sequences were derived from peripheral blood, sampled in a trial of Ad26.COV2.S vaccine versus placebo. The receptors were gathered from a person aged 18-60 years who received the Ad26.COV2.S COVID-19 vaccine or a placebo.

This clone was counted a few times. The chain is built from TRBV5-1 and TRBJ2-2; 10 bases match TRBD2. CDR1 and CDR2 (germline): SGHRS, YFSETQ. J gave up 7 bases and V 0 bases, and 9 bases lay outside the gene matches. This CDR3 has 17 residues. The CDR3 DNA reads as TGCGCCAGCAGCTTGGTGGCTAGCGGGGGTCAAGGCGGGGAGCTGTTTTTT. It codes for CASSLVASGGQGGELFF.

The chain recombines TRBV30 with TRBJ2-6; D is unclear. The length of the CDR3 is 14 residues. The germline gives CDR1 GTSNPN, CDR2 SVGIG (reference sequence). With 2 bases removed from V and 0 bases from J, the gap between germline ends came to 5 bases. CDR3 region: CAWSPNSGANVLTF. The CDR3 DNA reads TGTGCCTGGAGTCCTAACTCTGGGGCCAACGTCCTGACTTTC.

The rearrangement links TRBV14 to TRBJ1-2; D possibly corresponds to TRBD1 (6 bases). With 5 bases removed from V and 6 bases from J, the gap between germline ends came to 25 bases. Germline-derived CDR1 and CDR2 are SGHDN and FVKESK. The CDR3 loop spans 17 amino acids. CDR3 loop: CASSLTGTIRLENGYTF. The CDR3 DNA follows: TGTGCCAGCAGCTTGACAGGCACAATACGCCTGGAGAATGGCTACACCTTC.

The chain's CDR3 is CASSYGYGYNQPQHF. The DNA for the CDR3 is TGTGCCAGCAGTTACGGTTACGGGTACAATCAGCCCCAGCATTTT. The chain recombines TRBV6-2 or TRBV6-3 with TRBJ1-5; D not certain. Per the germline V gene, CDR1 is MNHEY and CDR2 is SVGEGT. V shed 2 bases and J shed 3 bases, with 11 bases lying between them. The CDR3 loop spans 15 amino acids.

The CDR3 DNA follows: TGTGCCAGCAGACTGGACATAGCAACAGATACGCAGTATTTT. This sequence encodes CASRLDIATDTQYF. V usage is TRBV5-4 and J usage is TRBJ2-3, with a weak D call TRBD1 (5 bases). The CDR3 sequence is 14 residues long. The V gene lost 5 bases and the J gene lost 3 bases, with 13 bases spanning the gap. CDR1 and CDR2 from the germline V gene are SGHNT and YYREEE (reference sequence).

This clone was picked up one time. CDR3 region: CASRDGHPNDGYTF. The CDR3 DNA reads as TGTGCCAGCAGGGACGGACACCCGAATGATGGCTACACCTTC. The V gene is TRBV21-1, the J gene TRBJ1-2; no check of the table's D call, TRBD1, against the DNA was made. TRBV21-1 is shown as a pseudogene. This CDR3 has 14 residues.

V is TRBV13 and J is TRBJ1-1, with 8 bases aligning to TRBD1. The germline V gene has CDR1 PRHDT and CDR2 FYEKMQ (reference sequence). This CDR3 has 14 residues. Trimming cost V 7 bases and J 2 bases; bases outside gene matches: 6. CDR3 nucleotides: TGTGCCAGCACCACCGGGACAGGCAACACTGAAGCTTTCTTT. Its translation is CASTTGTGNTEAFF.

Concerning this clone: At the DNA level, this CDR3 is encoded by other sequences in the same sample as well. This chain links TRBV19 with TRBJ1-2, with TRBD1 matching over 9 bases. The ends lost 4 bases at V and 4 bases at J; junction bases unmatched: 4. This CDR3 is built from 14 residues. The germline V gene encodes CDR1 LNHDA and CDR2 SQIVND (reference sequence). This chain's CDR3 is CASSSRQGGYGYTF. The CDR3 DNA is TGTGCCAGTAGTAGCCGACAGGGGGGCTATGGCTACACCTTC.

The V and J genes are TRBV7-2 and TRBJ1-6; D is ambiguous. Germline V gene sequence: CDR1 SGHTA, CDR2 FQGNSA. CDR3 length: 15 residues. Trimming removed 2 bases from V and 7 bases from J, with 12 bases in between. CDR3 DNA sequence: TGTGCCAGCAGCTTAAGTGCAGGAGGCAATTCACCCCTCCACTTT. Protein product: CASSLSAGGNSPLHF.

This clone turned up a few times. This chain links TRBV7-8 with TRBJ2-2; D tentatively reads TRBD1 or TRBD2 (5 bases each). Trimming took off 5 bases at V and 6 bases at J, with 13 bases between the two ends. Germline assignment: CDR1 SGHVS and CDR2 FQNEAQ. CDR3 size: 14 residues. The CDR3 sequence: CASSPGTLPGELFF. The CDR3 region has the DNA TGTGCCAGCAGCCCCGGGACCCTCCCCGGGGAGCTGTTTTTT.

V is TRBV7-8 and J is TRBJ2-7, with TRBD1 matching 7 bases. The CDR3 totals 14 residues. J gave up 5 bases and V 3 bases, and 7 bases lay outside the gene matches. Germline V gives CDR1 SGHVS, CDR2 FQNEAQ. The CDR3 DNA follows: TGTGCCAGCAGCTTGATCGAGGACAGGAACGAGCAGTACTTC. It translates to CASSLIEDRNEQYF.

The CDR3 reads CAWGTGGNYGYTF. The CDR3 bases are TGTGCCTGGGGGACAGGGGGTAACTATGGCTACACCTTC. V and J are TRBV30 and TRBJ1-2; 11 bases are shared with TRBD1. Losses at the gene ends were 5 bases for V and 1 base for J; bases not matched to a gene: 0. The germline CDR1 and CDR2 sequences are GTSNPN and SVGIG (reference sequence). The CDR3 has 13 residues.

The chain combines TRBV28 with TRBJ1-2; the D gene is possibly TRBD1 (5 bases). V was cut by 8 bases and J by 6 bases, with 19 bases left in between. This CDR3 has 14 amino acids. Looked up from germline, CDR1 is MDHEN and CDR2 is SYDVKM. This CDR3 is CASQRGGGNNGYTF. As DNA, the CDR3 is TGTGCCAGCCAACGGGGCGGGGGGAATAATGGCTACACCTTC.

CDR3 protein: CSASRAAGVDYEQYF. The DNA for the CDR3 is TGCAGTGCGAGTAGAGCTGCGGGGGTCGACTACGAGCAGTACTTC. V usage is TRBV20-1 and J usage is TRBJ2-7; 7 positions match TRBD2. This CDR3 region has 15 residues. J lost 3 bases, V lost 6 bases, and 14 bases had no gene match. Per the germline V gene, CDR1 is DFQATT and CDR2 is SNEGSKA (reference sequence).

The genes are TRBV5-1 and TRBJ1-5; no clear D gene. Germline CDR1 is SGHRS and CDR2 is YFSETQ. Between the trimmed V and J ends, which lost 0 bases and 5 bases, there was a span of 6 bases. The CDR3 is 13 amino acids. CDR3 coding DNA: TGCGCCAGCAGCTTGGTTGGGTATCAGCCCCAGCATTTT. Translating it yields CASSLVGYQPQHF.

The chain has TRBV3-1 (or the pseudogene TRBV3-2) and TRBJ1-1; maybe TRBD1 (6 bases). Trimming left V 2 bases short and J 6 bases short, with 7 bases between. There are 12 residues in the CDR3. Germline CDR1 LGHDT, CDR2 YNNKEL (reference sequence). The CDR3, as DNA: TGTGCCAGCAGCCAACAGGGGTCTGAAGCTTTCTTT. Amino acid sequence: CASSQQGSEAFF.

The rearrangement links TRBV19 to TRBJ2-3; maybe TRBD2 (5 bases). Germline V gene data show CDR1 as LNHDA and CDR2 as SQIVND (reference sequence). V was trimmed by 0 bases and J by 5 bases, leaving 9 bases between them. The CDR3 contains 14 residues. As DNA, the CDR3 is TGTGCCAGTAGTATAGACGGGGTCGGAGATACGCAGTATTTT. It codes for CASSIDGVGDTQYF.

The V and J genes are TRBV9 and TRBJ1-2, with 8 bases that match TRBD1. The length of the CDR3 is 13 residues. In germline, CDR1 is SGDLS, CDR2 YYNGEE. Germline trimming cut 5 bases from V and 8 bases from J; bases unmatched to any gene: 8. The CDR3 here is CASRGQGSEGYTF. CDR3 DNA sequence: TGTGCCAGCAGAGGACAGGGATCGGAGGGCTACACCTTC.

V and J are TRBV3-1 (or the pseudogene TRBV3-2) and TRBJ2-2; perhaps TRBD2 as D (6 bases). V was shortened by 1 base and J by 1 base, with 7 bases between the two germline ends. CDR3 length: 15 residues. In germline, CDR1 is LGHDT, CDR2 YNNKEL (reference sequence). CDR3 residues: CASSQGGENTGELFF. CDR3 bases: TGTGCCAGCAGCCAAGGGGGGGAGAACACCGGGGAGCTGTTTTTT.

The J gene is TRBJ2-1, the V gene TRBV6-4; D is uncertain. The CDR3 totals 13 residues. V was pared by 0 bases and J by 8 bases, with 8 bases between. CDR1 is MRHNA and CDR2 is SNTAGT in the germline V gene. CDR3 region: CASSDSFADEQFF. In nucleotides, the CDR3 is TGTGCCAGCAGTGACTCCTTCGCAGATGAGCAGTTCTTC.

J is TRBJ2-2 and V is TRBV2; D may be TRBD1 or TRBD2 (6 bases each). Germline CDR1 is SNHLY and CDR2 is FYNNEI. This CDR3 spans 14 amino acids. V dropped 7 bases and J dropped 2 bases, with 11 bases sitting between them. The CDR3 here is CASTGGLNTGELFF. DNA for the CDR3: TGTGCCAGCACTGGGGGGCTTAACACCGGGGAGCTGTTTTTT.

The chain joins TRBV27 to TRBJ2-7; D is uncertain. The length of the CDR3 is 13 residues. Deletions cut 3 bases from V and 0 bases from J, with 6 bases between. Germline V gene data show CDR1 as MNHEY and CDR2 as SMNVEV (reference sequence). The CDR3 DNA follows: TGTGCCAGCAGTTTGGGTCGCTCCTACGAGCAGTACTTC. Translated, it gives CASSLGRSYEQYF.

The chain combines TRBV19 with TRBJ1-5; TRBD1 agrees at 8 bases. CDR3 size: 15 residues. V was pared by 5 bases and J by 5 bases, with 8 bases of the junction left unmatched. CDR1 and CDR2 from the germline V gene are LNHDA and SQIVND (reference sequence). The DNA for the CDR3 is TGTGCCAGTAGTCCCACAGGGGGATGGTATCAGCCCCAGCATTTT. It is translated as CASSPTGGWYQPQHF.

The V call is TRBV19, the J call TRBJ1-1, with unresolved D. Germline V CDR1 and CDR2: LNHDA, SQIVND (reference sequence). CDR3 length: 11 amino acids. Trimming cost V 8 bases and J 3 bases, with 7 bases left between them. CDR3 nucleotide sequence: TGTGCCAGTTTCCTGCACACTGAAGCTTTCTTT. This sequence encodes CASFLHTEAFF.

V usage is TRBV27 and J usage is TRBJ2-3; a possible D gene is TRBD2 (7 bases). V lost 3 bases to trimming and J lost 3 bases, with 16 bases between them. The CDR3 consists of 16 residues. Germline CDR1 reads MNHEY; CDR2 reads SMNVEV (reference sequence). The CDR3 region has the DNA TGTGCCAGCAGTTTCTGGGGGGGCGCGGGGACAGATACGCAGTATTTT. Translating it yields CASSFWGGAGTDTQYF.

This clone was detected once. The chain employs TRBV2 and TRBJ1-2; 7 bases map to TRBD1. The germline V gene has CDR1 SNHLY and CDR2 FYNNEI. CDR3 length: 14 residues. V shed 6 bases and J 4 bases; nucleotides not matched to a gene: 8. The CDR3 sequence is CASSVDRESYGYTF. For the CDR3, the DNA is TGTGCCAGCAGCGTCGACAGGGAGTCCTATGGCTACACCTTC. Filled out from reference TRBV2 and TRBJ1-2, the complete variable domain reads EPEVTQTPSHQVTQMGQEVILRCVPISNHLYFYWYRQILGQKVEFLVSFYNNEISEKSEIFDDQFSVERPDGSNFTLKIRSTKLEDSAMYFCASSVDRESYGYTFGSGTRLTVV.

The chain recombines TRBV10-3 with TRBJ1-1, with D unclear. This CDR3 contains 13 residues. CDR1 is ENHRY, CDR2 SYGVKD, per germline. The germline V and J ends were trimmed by 0 bases and 3 bases, with 5 bases remaining between them. CDR3 residues: CAISESMDTEAFF. Written as DNA, the CDR3 is TGTGCCATCAGTGAGTCGATGGACACTGAAGCTTTCTTT.

The CDR3 DNA reads TGCGCCAGCAGCCAAGTCCTGGGGAGTGAAGCTTTCTTT. Translation gives CASSQVLGSEAFF. The gene calls are TRBV4-1 and TRBJ1-1; no firm D call. The CDR3 is 13 amino acids. V shed 1 base and J shed 7 bases, with 10 bases lying between them. Germline assignment: CDR1 MGHRA and CDR2 YSYEKL.

This chain links TRBV3-1 (or the pseudogene TRBV3-2) with TRBJ1-2; no reliable D call. The CDR3 runs to 15 residues. Germline V gene lookup returns CDR1 LGHDT and CDR2 YNNKEL (reference sequence). Trimming cost V 1 base and J 4 bases, with 13 bases left between them. This chain's CDR3 is CASSQAGPSSYGYTF. Written as DNA, the CDR3 is TGTGCCAGCAGCCAAGCGGGCCCCTCGTCCTATGGCTACACCTTC.

This chain links TRBV5-1 with TRBJ2-7, with D possibly being TRBD1 (8 bases). The CDR3 has 13 residues. V gave up 4 bases and J gave up 6 bases, with 14 bases separating them. In germline, CDR1 is SGHRS, CDR2 YFSETQ. The CDR3 region is CASSADREGEQYF. The CDR3 bases are TGCGCCAGCAGCGCGGACAGGGAGGGCGAGCAGTACTTC. The variable domain in full, with the rest retrieved from reference TRBV5-1 and TRBJ2-7, is KAGVTQTPRYLIKTRGQQVTLSCSPISGHRSVSWYQQTPGQGLQFLFEYFSETQRNKGNFPGRFSGRQFSNSRSEMNVSTLELGDSALYLCASSADREGEQYFGPGTRLTVT.

The chain employs TRBV5-6 and TRBJ1-1; no reliable D call. Trimming removed 5 bases at V and 11 bases at J, with 16 bases between. This CDR3 spans 12 amino acids. Germline values: CDR1 SGHDT, CDR2 YYEEEE. The CDR3 spells CASSPGLQPAFF. Here the CDR3 DNA reads TGTGCCAGCAGTCCCGGCCTCCAGCCTGCTTTCTTT.